This section outlines one T cell receptor beta chain sequence together with its context. The data originate from a study of blood T cell repertoires in COVID-19. Looking at the study overall: Samples taken during acute and convalescent COVID-19 were collected in the United States, Italy and Spain. In each case, the material was cDNA or gDNA derived from T cells, B-cell-depleted T cells, or PBMCs.

The V end was cut by 1 base, the J end by 2 bases, with 10 bases between. The CDR3 runs to 15 residues. CDR1 LGHDT and CDR2 YNNKEL come from the germline V gene (reference sequence). As originally analysed: Quantification of nucleated cells was approximated via reference gene primer amplification. Produced via immunoSEQ multiplex PCR; TCRdb's table is partial and in-frame only. The DNA was the basis for D and trimming; V, J and clone size are from that table. The profile shows fewer than 250,000 clones, approximately 91% of them singletons. V is TRBV3-1 (or the pseudogene TRBV3-2) and J is TRBJ2-3, with a weak D call TRBD1 (5 bases). This sequence originates from a woman aged 55-69 years with acute or convalescent COVID-19. Sequencing input: peripheral blood. The CDR3, as DNA: TGTGCCAGCAGCCAAGTCAAGGGGATCACAGATACGCAGTATTTT. Its protein product is CASSQVKGITDTQYF.